This T cell receptor beta chain stems from a study of blood T cell repertoires in COVID-19. V dropped 5 bases and J dropped 8; count of bases not matched to a gene: 15. This CDR3 spans 16 amino acids. Germline-derived CDR1 and CDR2 are SGHAT and FQNNGV. TCRdb keeps only in-frame clones here, not all; method: immunoSEQ multiplex PCR. The data hold 430,000 or so clones, with roughly 90% observed a single time. This clonotype originated in a young man with COVID-19, enrolled during active disease. The source material was peripheral blood. The chain uses TRBV11-2 and TRBJ2-1, with 7 positions matching TRBD2. The CDR3 region is CASSPGTTRVVDEQFF. CDR3 sequence (DNA): TGTGCCAGCAGCCCGGGGACTACTAGGGTGGTTGATGAGCAGTTCTTC.